A selection of T cell receptor beta chains follows, all from one sample in a study of breast tumors, draining lymph nodes, adjacent tissues. TCRdb itself ran the multiplex PCR reads through MiXCR, one entry per CDR3 protein. The sample comprises 180,000 or so distinct CDR3 sequences, 25% to 40% of which are singletons, and roughly 4% rests with the top ten. Sequenced material: axillary lymph node tissue. These receptors came from a female donor with breast cancer. Some clones in this sample may be carry-over from other donors' samples. The CDR3 runs from the conserved cysteine through the conserved F or W. D genes are given only for firm matches. The size field is filled for only some rows; it gives once, few, many or a size class.

>many|TRBV12-3/TRBV12-4|TRBD2|TRBJ2-7
TGTGCCAGCAGCCCATACGGGGGGTCCTACGAGCAGTACTTC
CASSPYGGSYEQYF
>many|TRBV6-5|TRBD1|TRBJ2-7
TGTGCCAGCAGCCGTGCACCGGGACAGGGCTACGAGCAGTACTTC
CASSRAPGQGYEQYF
>-|TRBV13|TRBD1|TRBJ2-7
TGTGCCAGCAGCCCACCTGGACAGGGACTGAGGGAGCAGTACTTC
CASSPPGQGLREQYF
>-|TRBV7-9|TRBD2|TRBJ2-1
TGTGCCAGCATAGGGACTAGTGGGTCTTACAATGAGCAGTTCTTC
CASIGTSGSYNEQFF
>many|TRBV18|-|TRBJ1-2
TGTGCCAGCTCAGGGACGGAGGGAGACTATGGCTACACCTTC
CASSGTEGDYGYTF
>-|TRBV5-1|TRBD2|TRBJ2-4
TGCGCCAGCAGCCCCGGGGGGGACATTCAGTACTTC
CASSPGGDIQYF
>many|TRBV5-1|-|TRBJ1-4
TGCGCCAGCAGCTTCCAGGGGACTAATGAAAAACTGTTTTTT
CASSFQGTNEKLFF
>-|TRBV29-1|-|TRBJ2-7
TGCAGCGTTGGGCCTAGCGAAGCGAGCGAGCAGTACTTC
CSVGPSEASEQYF
>many|TRBV2|TRBD1|TRBJ1-6
TGTGCCAGCAGTAGACAGGGAGGCAATTCACCCCTCCACTTT
CASSRQGGNSPLHF
>-|TRBV6-1|-|TRBJ2-5
TGTGCCAGCAGTGAGGGCCCCCGGACCCAGTACTTC
CASSEGPRTQYF
>-|TRBV7-2|TRBD2|TRBJ2-2
TGTGCCAGCAGCCCTAGCGGGGGGGCCAGGGCCGGGGAGCTGTTTTTT
CASSPSGGARAGELFF
>many|TRBV20-1|-|TRBJ2-5
TGCAGTGCTAGTCCGACACAAGAAGAGACCCAGTACTTC
CSASPTQEETQYF
>-|TRBV11-3|TRBD2|TRBJ2-5
TGTGCCAGCGGCGGGAGGGTGGAGACCCAGTACTTC
CASGGRVETQYF
>many|TRBV9|-|TRBJ2-5
TGTGCCAGCAGCGTAGGAAAGGAAGAGACCCAGTACTTC
CASSVGKEETQYF
>many|TRBV5-6|TRBD1|TRBJ2-7
TGTGCCAGCAGCTCGGGACAGGTTACCTACGAGCAGTACTTC
CASSSGQVTYEQYF
>many|TRBV18|-|TRBJ2-7
TGTGCCAGCTCATCCGCCCACTCCTACGAGCAGTACTTC
CASSSAHSYEQYF
>few|TRBV20-1|-|TRBJ1-1
TGCAGTGCTAGTAACGGGGGCATGAACACTGAAGCTTTCTTT
CSASNGGMNTEAFF
>-|TRBV25-1|TRBD1|TRBJ2-3
TGTGCCAGCAGTATTACCGGGACAGGGACAACAGATACGCAGTATTTT
CASSITGTGTTDTQYF
>many|TRBV20-1|-|TRBJ1-5
TGCAGTGCTAGTCACGTCGGTCGACAGGTACAAAATCAGCCCCAGCATTTT
CSASHVGRQVQNQPQHF
>many|TRBV9|-|TRBJ2-3
TGTGCCAGCAGCGCACAGGGATCAGATACGCAGTATTTT
CASSAQGSDTQYF
>many|TRBV5-6|-|TRBJ1-2
TGTGCCAGCAGCTTATCGCCCTCCGGCTACACCTTC
CASSLSPSGYTF
>many|TRBV12-3/TRBV12-4|TRBD1|TRBJ1-5
TGTGCCAGCAGTTTATCGGGACAGGGTGGTCAGCCCCAGCATTTT
CASSLSGQGGQPQHF
>many|TRBV10-2|-|TRBJ2-7
TGCGCCGCGAGGGGGACCTCCTACGAGCAGTACTTC
CAARGTSYEQYF
>-|TRBV18|-|TRBJ1-6
TGTGCCAGCTCACCGGCCTCACCACTCCACTTT
CASSPASPLHF
>many|TRBV5-8|TRBD1|TRBJ1-2
TGTGCCAGCAGCCATGCTATGGGACAGAACTATGGCTACACCTTC
CASSHAMGQNYGYTF
>-|TRBV6-1|-|TRBJ2-5
TGTGTCAGCAGTCCCTCGGGGACCCAGTACTTC
CVSSPSGTQYF
>many|TRBV2|-|TRBJ2-2
TGTGCCAGCATGGTTGGGGCTAACACCGGGGAGCTGTTTTTT
CASMVGANTGELFF
>few|TRBV28|TRBD1|TRBJ2-1
TGTGCCAGCAGCCTACAGGGGGGTCAGAATGAGCAGTTCTTC
CASSLQGGQNEQFF
>-|TRBV7-9|-|TRBJ2-5
TGTGCCAGCAGCTCAAACAAATTCGCGGAGGGCCGTGACCAAGAGACCCAGTACTTC
CASSSNKFAEGRDQETQYF
>many|TRBV30|-|TRBJ1-2
TGTGCCTTGCAGGGACATCTCTATGGCTACACCTTC
CALQGHLYGYTF
>few|TRBV3-2|-|TRBJ2-2
TGTGCCAGCAGGCTGCCTGTTGAGCGGGAGGACACCGGGGAGCTGTTTTTT
CASRLPVEREDTGELFF